This entry lists 10 T cell receptor beta chains sequenced from one sample in a study of cytomegalovirus exposure and HLA in healthy donors. In the PCR, 60 Vbeta and 13 Jbeta primers were used. TCRdb's table, derived via immunoSEQ multiplex PCR, lists solely in-frame clones and lacks some. Its table lists 80,000 to 100,000 clones. The sequencing sample was made of PBMCs. The receptors come from a woman in her twenties or thirties in good health and CMV-seronegative.

V and J are TRBV5-8 and TRBJ2-7; the match to TRBD1 covers 9 bases. The CDR3 loop spans 14 amino acids. The junction had 3 bases not matched to a gene; V was cut back by 4 bases and J by 1 base. Germline assignment: CDR1 SGHTS and CDR2 YDEGEE. The CDR3 region has the DNA TGTGCCAGCAGCCACGGGACAGGGTCCTACGAGCAGTACTTC. Encoded protein: CASSHGTGSYEQYF. The whole variable domain, filled in from reference TRBV5-8 and TRBJ2-7, reads EAGVTQSPTHLIKTRGQQATLRCSPISGHTSVYWYQQALGLGLQFLLWYDEGEERNRGNFPPRFSGRQFPNYSSELNVNALELEDSALYLCASSHGTGSYEQYFGPGTRLTVT.

By frequency, this clone is medium-sized. The chain has TRBV6-4 and TRBJ2-2; maybe TRBD1 (6 bases). This CDR3 contains 16 residues. V was clipped by 0 bases and J by 1 base, with 9 bases between them. Per germline, CDR1 MRHNA and CDR2 SNTAGT. The CDR3 reads CASSDSPGQNTGELFF. As DNA, the CDR3 is TGTGCCAGCAGTGACTCTCCGGGACAGAACACCGGGGAGCTGTTTTTT.

V is TRBV11-2 and J is TRBJ1-1; tentatively, D is TRBD1 (6 bases). Germline V gene data show CDR1 as SGHAT and CDR2 as FQNNGV. The CDR3 runs 12 residues. Trimming stripped 5 bases from V and 6 bases from J, with 10 bases between. The CDR3 region is CASSRGGAEAFF. The CDR3 nucleotides read TGTGCCAGCAGCCGAGGGGGGGCTGAAGCTTTCTTT.

The V and J genes are TRBV19 and TRBJ2-1, with 7 bases fitting TRBD1. With 7 bases clipped from V and 4 bases from J, the junction kept 7 bases outside the gene matches. Germline V gives CDR1 LNHDA, CDR2 SQIVND (reference sequence). CDR3 length: 14 amino acids. CDR3 DNA sequence: TGTGCCAGTACCAGGGACAGAACATACAATGAGCAGTTCTTC. Translated: CASTRDRTYNEQFF.

The gene calls are TRBV15 and TRBJ2-2, with unresolved D. V was cut by 5 bases and J by 7 bases, with 11 bases left in between. CDR3 length: 13 residues. Germline values: CDR1 LNHNV, CDR2 YYDKDF (reference sequence). The CDR3 DNA is TGTGCCACCAGCCCGCCGAGGAACGGGGAGCTGTTTTTT. Amino acid sequence: CATSPPRNGELFF.

This chain connects TRBV28 to TRBJ1-1; D might be TRBD1 (5 bases). Per the germline V gene, CDR1 is MDHEN and CDR2 is SYDVKM. The V gene lost 3 bases and the J gene lost 0 bases, with 11 bases spanning the gap. The CDR3 consists of 15 residues. CDR3 residues: CASSFSYRLNTEAFF. The CDR3 coding sequence is TGTGCCAGCAGTTTCAGTTACAGGTTGAACACTGAAGCTTTCTTT. Drawing the rest from reference TRBV28 and TRBJ1-1, the complete variable domain is DVKVTQSSRYLVKRTGEKVFLECVQDMDHENMFWYRQDPGLGLRLIYFSYDVKMKEKGDIPEGYSVSREKKERFSLILESASTNQTSMYLCASSFSYRLNTEAFFGQGTRLTVV.

V is TRBV2 and J is TRBJ1-2; possibly TRBD1 for D (6 bases). The CDR3 is 11 amino acids. Per germline, CDR1 SNHLY and CDR2 FYNNEI. With 10 bases removed from V and 6 bases from J, the gap between germline ends came to 12 bases. The CDR3 loop is CAKKAGDGYTF. Here the CDR3 DNA reads TGTGCCAAGAAGGCAGGGGATGGCTACACCTTC.

The chain carries TRBV5-1 and TRBJ1-6; unclear D gene. Germline CDR1 reads SGHRS; CDR2 reads YFSETQ. Trimming removed 0 bases from V and 7 bases from J, with 8 bases in between. The CDR3 has 14 amino acids. The CDR3 nucleotides read TGCGCCAGCAGCTTGGTCGGGGTCAATTCACCCCTCCACTTT. Its protein product is CASSLVGVNSPLHF. Looking up the rest from reference TRBV5-1 and TRBJ1-6 gives the full variable domain: KAGVTQTPRYLIKTRGQQVTLSCSPISGHRSVSWYQQTPGQGLQFLFEYFSETQRNKGNFPGRFSGRQFSNSRSEMNVSTLELGDSALYLCASSLVGVNSPLHFGNGTRLTVT.

V usage is TRBV29-1 and J usage is TRBJ1-1; weak D call: TRBD1 (5 bases). Per germline, CDR1 SQVTM and CDR2 ANQGSEA. Trimming left V 5 bases short and J 4 bases short, with 20 bases between. The CDR3 spans 15 residues. CDR3 DNA sequence: TGCAGCGTTTTAAGGCAGGGCTATAAGGGCACTGAAGCTTTCTTT. Its translation is CSVLRQGYKGTEAFF.

The chain combines TRBV28 with TRBJ1-2; TRBD1 matches 8 bases. With V trimmed by 6 bases and J by 8 bases, 11 bases remained unmatched. CDR1 and CDR2 from the germline V gene are MDHEN and SYDVKM. There are 14 residues in the CDR3. The CDR3 loop is CASRVDRVERGYTF. The CDR3 coding sequence is TGTGCCAGCAGGGTGGACAGGGTCGAGCGGGGCTACACCTTC.